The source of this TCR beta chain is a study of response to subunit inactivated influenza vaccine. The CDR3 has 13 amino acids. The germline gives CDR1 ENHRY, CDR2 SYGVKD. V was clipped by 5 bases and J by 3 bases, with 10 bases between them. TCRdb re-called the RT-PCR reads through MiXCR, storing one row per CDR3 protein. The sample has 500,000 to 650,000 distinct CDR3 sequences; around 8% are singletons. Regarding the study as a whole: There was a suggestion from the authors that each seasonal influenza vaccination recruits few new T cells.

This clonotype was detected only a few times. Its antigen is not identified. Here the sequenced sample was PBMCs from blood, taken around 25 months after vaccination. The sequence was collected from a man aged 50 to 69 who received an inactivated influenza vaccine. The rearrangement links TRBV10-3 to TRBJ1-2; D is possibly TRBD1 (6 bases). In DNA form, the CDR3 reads TGTGCCATCAGTCCGGGACAAGACTATGGCTACACCTTC. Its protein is CAISPGQDYGYTF.